This T cell receptor (beta chain) came from a study of cytomegalovirus exposure and HLA in healthy donors. Across the whole study: Of all 400 or so donors who were genotyped, roughly 83% belonged to the Caucasian-associated ancestry cluster.

PCR amplification relied on 60 Vbeta primers (plus 13 Jbeta primers). Generated by immunoSEQ multiplex PCR, the TCRdb table keeps only in-frame clones and is missing some. The data contain about 77,000 clones, about four fifths of them singletons. General observations from the study: Reports indicated that the classifier achieved high specificity and sensitivity in diagnosing cytomegalovirus status.

CDR1 is MNHEY and CDR2 is SMNVEV in the germline V gene (reference sequence). The V end lost 5 bases, the J end lost 6 bases, and 13 bases lay between the germline ends. The CDR3 totals 14 residues. As concerns this clone: As yet, its antigen is unknown.

The sequencing input was PBMCs. This rearrangement joins TRBV27 to TRBJ1-4, with a weak D call TRBD1 (5 bases). The receptor comes from a man aged 40-50 years in good health and CMV-seronegative. This chain's CDR3 is CASSAGGVYEKLFF. The CDR3 DNA sequence: TGTGCCAGCAGTGCGGGAGGGGTATATGAAAAACTGTTTTTT.